The 32 T cell receptor beta chains below come from one sample, sequenced in a study of post-analysis software for immune sequencing data. Study-wide findings and caveats: Roughly five TRBV segments appeared more often in patients than in controls, and TRBV5-6, TRBV5-1 and TRBV20-1 were among these.

cDNA libraries for TCR beta contained unique molecular identifiers. In TCRdb, the PCR reads were re-called with MiXCR into one record per CDR3 protein. The repertoire includes roughly 600,000 distinct CDR3 sequences, 44% of them detected once, and 1.7% sits in the top ten. Antigens of these TCRs are unknown. The sequenced sample consisted of blood. All receptors come from a girl under 18 with multiple sclerosis.

There are a few counts of this clonotype. V gene TRBV9 combines with J gene TRBJ2-7, with D hard to call. Germline lookup yields CDR1 SGDLS and CDR2 YYNGEE. V was shortened by 0 bases and J by 2 bases, with 9 bases between the two germline ends. The CDR3 has 14 residues. The CDR3, as DNA: TGTGCCAGCAGCGTAGAGGGCAGCACCTACGAGCAGTACTTC. Translated, it gives CASSVEGSTYEQYF.

Notes on this clonotype: A read error may account for a junction end that differs from germline. The V call is TRBV12-3 or TRBV12-4, the J call TRBJ2-3; D remains ambiguous. The CDR3 loop spans 12 amino acids. The CDR3 DNA follows: TGTGCCAGCAATGGGGTTGCAGATGCGCAGTATTTT. Translated: CASNGVADAQYF.

The J gene is TRBJ2-7, the V gene TRBV29-1; no firm D call. The germline CDR1 and CDR2 sequences are SQVTM and ANQGSEA. Between the trimmed V and J ends, which lost 0 bases and 0 bases, there was a span of 6 bases. This CDR3 comprises 13 residues. CDR3 region: CSVEDSSSYEQYF. CDR3 sequence (DNA): TGCAGCGTTGAAGACAGTTCCTCCTACGAGCAGTACTTC.

The chain has TRBV20-1 and TRBJ2-7; perhaps D is TRBD1 or TRBD2 (7 bases each). Germline V lookup: CDR1 DFQATT, CDR2 SNEGSKA (reference sequence). The length of the CDR3 is 16 residues. The V end was cut by 0 bases, the J end by 1 base, with 16 bases between. In DNA, the CDR3 is TGCAGTGCTAGAGACCTACGACAGGGAGGGTCCTACGAGCAGTACTTC. Encoded protein: CSARDLRQGGSYEQYF.

The chain carries TRBV28 and TRBJ1-1, with 8 bases lining up with TRBD1. V lost 5 bases, J lost 1 base, and 3 bases stayed unmatched. CDR1 and CDR2 from the germline V gene are MDHEN and SYDVKM. This CDR3 spans 14 amino acids. The CDR3 nucleotides are TGTGCCAGCAGTACGACAGGGGCGAACACTGAAGCTTTCTTT. Residues: CASSTTGANTEAFF. The full variable domain, with the rest looked up from reference TRBV28 and TRBJ1-1, is DVKVTQSSRYLVKRTGEKVFLECVQDMDHENMFWYRQDPGLGLRLIYFSYDVKMKEKGDIPEGYSVSREKKERFSLILESASTNQTSMYLCASSTTGANTEAFFGQGTRLTVV.

The V and J genes are TRBV11-1 and TRBJ2-7, with 10 nucleotides matching TRBD2. Unmatched junction bases numbered 8, after V lost 4 bases and J lost 5 bases. This CDR3 is built from 15 residues. Germline CDR1 reads SGHAT; CDR2 reads FQDESV (reference sequence). The CDR3 spells CASSSLAGVVDEQYF. DNA for the CDR3: TGTGCCAGCAGCTCCCTAGCGGGAGTAGTCGACGAGCAGTACTTC.

V is TRBV20-1 and J is TRBJ1-6; TRBD1 is a possible D gene (5 bases). V was pared by 0 bases and J by 3 bases, with 9 bases between. Germline V gene data show CDR1 as DFQATT and CDR2 as SNEGSKA (reference sequence). CDR3 length: 15 amino acids. The CDR3 DNA sequence: TGCAGTGCTAGAGATGGGGGGGGCTATAATTCACCCCTCCACTTT. Amino acids: CSARDGGGYNSPLHF.

Comment on this clonotype: A much larger clonotype is one base distant, so this may be a read error. The chain is built from TRBV5-1 and TRBJ2-3; the match to TRBD2 covers 10 bases. From germline, CDR1 is SGHRS and CDR2 YFSETQ. This CDR3 region has 15 residues. The CDR3 spells CAGSLELAGIDTQYF. CDR3 nucleotides: TGCGCCGGCAGCTTGGAACTAGCGGGGATAGATACGCAGTATTTT.

CDR3 amino acids: CASSASGGANEQFF. In DNA, the CDR3 is TGTGCCAGCAGCGCCAGCGGGGGGGCTAATGAGCAGTTCTTC. This chain uses TRBV9 with TRBJ2-1; TRBD2 aligns across 10 bases. This CDR3 has 14 residues. Per the germline V gene, CDR1 is SGDLS and CDR2 is YYNGEE. V shed 3 bases and J 7 bases; nucleotides not matched to a gene: 4.

The chain recombines TRBV20-1 with TRBJ2-7; D unresolved. The CDR3 sequence is 14 residues long. V lost 0 bases, J lost 7 bases, and 16 bases lay in between. CDR1 is DFQATT and CDR2 is SNEGSKA in the germline V gene (reference sequence). The DNA for the CDR3 is TGCAGTGCTAGAGATCAAGAGAGATCGGTAGAGCAGTACTTC. Residues: CSARDQERSVEQYF.

The chain is built from TRBV11-2 and TRBJ2-7; D gene unclear. The germline V and J ends were trimmed by 1 base and 0 bases, with 13 bases remaining between them. CDR3 length: 16 residues. CDR1 and CDR2 from the germline V gene are SGHAT and FQNNGV. CDR3: CASSLVLGSPSYEQYF. The CDR3 nucleotides are TGTGCCAGCAGCTTAGTCCTTGGCAGCCCCTCCTACGAGCAGTACTTC.

With respect to this clonotype: One junction end disagrees with the germline gene, perhaps due to a read error. The chain uses TRBV29-1 and TRBJ1-2; D is uncertain. The germline gives CDR1 SQVTM, CDR2 ANQGSEA. This CDR3 contains 16 residues. The CDR3 sequence: CSAPVGRATGNYGHTF. The CDR3 DNA follows: TGCAGCGCTCCGGTTGGGCGCGCTACGGGGAACTATGGCCACACCTTC.

This sequence joins TRBV20-1 and TRBJ1-6; D possibly corresponds to TRBD1 (6 bases). Deletions cut 5 bases from V and 12 bases from J, with 11 bases between. The CDR3 is made up of 11 amino acids. Per the germline V gene, CDR1 is DFQATT and CDR2 is SNEGSKA (reference sequence). Here the CDR3 reads CSAAQGLPLHF. CDR3 in DNA: TGCAGTGCTGCACAGGGACTACCCCTCCACTTT.

V is TRBV9 and J is TRBJ1-1; D remains ambiguous. In germline, CDR1 is SGDLS, CDR2 YYNGEE. The V end lost 3 bases, the J end lost 4 bases, and 16 bases lay between the germline ends. The CDR3 contains 15 residues. This CDR3 reads CASSESAHMSTEAFF. Written as DNA, the CDR3 is TGTGCCAGCAGCGAATCGGCTCATATGAGCACTGAAGCTTTCTTT.

This clonotype occurred many times. The J gene is TRBJ2-5, the V gene TRBV12-3 or TRBV12-4; D gene unclear. This CDR3 is built from 12 residues. With 6 bases removed from V and 3 bases from J, the gap between germline ends came to 8 bases. CDR3 protein: CASSRREETQYF. CDR3 bases: TGTGCCAGCAGCCGCCGGGAAGAGACCCAGTACTTC.

This clonotype was seen a few times. The rearrangement joins TRBV25-1 to TRBJ2-1; D is unresolved. Germline V gene lookup returns CDR1 MGHDK and CDR2 SYGVNS. Trimming removed 3 bases from V and 5 bases from J, with 11 bases in between. This CDR3 comprises 14 residues. DNA for the CDR3: TGTGCCAGCAGTGACTGGGGAAATGACAATGAGCAGTTCTTC. Protein: CASSDWGNDNEQFF.

V gene TRBV29-1 combines with J gene TRBJ1-1, with a tentative D call TRBD1 (6 bases). Germline V gives CDR1 SQVTM, CDR2 ANQGSEA. The CDR3 runs to 12 residues. V was clipped by 3 bases and J by 5 bases, with 10 bases between them. As DNA, the CDR3 is TGCAGCGTTGAGGGTAGGGGGACTGAAGCTTTCTTT. Amino acid sequence: CSVEGRGTEAFF.

Notes on this clonotype: A much larger clone differs from this one at a single base, so this may be a read error. This chain uses TRBV6-6 with TRBJ2-4; the D gene could be TRBD1 or TRBD2 (5 bases each). The end of the DNA aligns better with TRBJ2-7, so the J call may be wrong. This CDR3 has 15 amino acids. The germline CDR1 and CDR2 sequences are MNHNY and SVGAGI (reference sequence). In DNA, the CDR3 is TGTGCCAGCAGTCCAAGACACGGGGCCGCCTACGAGCAGTACTTC. Translating gives CASSPRHGAAYEQYF.

The V call is TRBV12-3 or TRBV12-4, the J call TRBJ1-5; D is unclear. Between the trimmed V and J ends, which lost 3 bases and 2 bases, there was a span of 2 bases. There are 12 residues in the CDR3. The CDR3 here is CASSFRNQPQHF. In DNA, the CDR3 is TGTGCCAGCAGTTTTCGCAATCAGCCCCAGCATTTT.

The V and J genes are TRBV12-3 or TRBV12-4 and TRBJ2-7, with D perhaps TRBD2 (5 bases). V was clipped by 5 bases and J by 0 bases, with 11 bases between them. The CDR3 length is 14 residues. DNA for the CDR3: TGTGCCAGCAGTCGGACTCAGAGCTCCTACGAGCAGTACTTC. It codes for CASSRTQSSYEQYF.

Only a few counts were recorded for this clonotype. The CDR3 spells CASNPTMGVNQPQHF. The CDR3 region has the DNA TGTGCCAGCAACCCAACCATGGGGGTCAATCAGCCCCAGCATTTT. The V gene is TRBV12-3 or TRBV12-4, the J gene TRBJ1-5; perhaps TRBD1 as D (5 bases). Trimming pared 7 bases from V and 3 bases from J, leaving 16 bases between. This CDR3 contains 15 residues.

This chain links TRBV6-1 with TRBJ2-1, with D uncertain. Germline CDR1 is MNHNS and CDR2 is SASEGT. V lost 7 bases and J lost 0, with 10 bases in between. The CDR3 contains 14 residues. The DNA for the CDR3 is TGTGCCAGCACCCGGACCTTCTCCTACAATGAGCAGTTCTTC. Translated: CASTRTFSYNEQFF.

The chain is built from TRBV5-1 and TRBJ2-5; TRBD1 or TRBD2 may be the D gene (6 bases each). The closer fit of TRBJ2-7 to the DNA end suggests the J call may be wrong. CDR1 and CDR2 from the germline V gene are SGHRS and YFSETQ. This CDR3 region has 15 residues. The CDR3 DNA reads as TGCGCCAGCAGCTCCGGTGGAGGGGGAAGCTACGAGCAGTACTTC. It codes for CASSSGGGGSYEQYF.

The V call is TRBV5-1, the J call TRBJ2-5; TRBD1 aligns across 9 bases. TRBJ2-7 matches the DNA end more closely, so the J call is doubtful. This CDR3 region has 16 residues. CDR1 SGHRS and CDR2 YFSETQ come from the germline V gene. Here the CDR3 reads CASSLRVGQGNYEQYF. As DNA, the CDR3 is TGCGCCAGCAGCCTAAGGGTGGGACAGGGTAATTACGAGCAGTACTTC.

V gene TRBV20-1 combines with J gene TRBJ2-7; the D is unclear. Trimming pared 0 bases from V and 6 bases from J, leaving 6 bases between. CDR1 and CDR2 (germline): DFQATT, SNEGSKA (reference sequence). CDR3 length: 11 amino acids. CDR3 sequence: CSARDSGEQYF. CDR3 sequence (DNA): TGCAGTGCTAGAGATTCCGGCGAGCAGTACTTC.

The V gene is TRBV10-3, the J gene TRBJ2-1; 14 bases agree with TRBD2. The V segment lost 4 bases and the J segment 6 bases; nucleotides outside the gene matches: 5. The CDR3 has 16 amino acids. In germline, CDR1 is ENHRY, CDR2 SYGVKD. CDR3 sequence: CAISAGLAGGLNEQFF. DNA for the CDR3: TGTGCCATCAGTGCCGGACTAGCGGGAGGCCTCAATGAGCAGTTCTTC.

This clonotype was seen only a few times. The rearrangement uses TRBV12-3 or TRBV12-4 and TRBJ1-4, with 8 bases matching TRBD1. The CDR3 runs to 17 residues. The ends lost 4 bases at V and 5 bases at J; junction bases unmatched: 12. The CDR3 loop is CASSSRLGTGLNEKLFF. The CDR3, as DNA: TGTGCCAGCAGTTCGAGACTGGGGACAGGACTGAATGAAAAACTGTTTTTT.

In its sample, this clonotype was seen once. The chain recombines TRBV12-3 or TRBV12-4 with TRBJ2-7; perhaps TRBD2 as D (6 bases). V lost 3 bases to trimming and J lost 12 bases, with 12 bases between them. CDR3 length: 11 residues. As DNA, the CDR3 is TGTGCCAGCAGTTTGGGGACTTCCCCGTACTTC. Translation: CASSLGTSPYF.

There are a few counts of this clonotype. The V gene is TRBV2, the J gene TRBJ2-7; D is possibly TRBD1 or TRBD2 (5 bases each). Germline lookup yields CDR1 SNHLY and CDR2 FYNNEI. The CDR3 totals 13 residues. V was pared by 6 bases and J by 7 bases, with 16 bases between. The DNA of the CDR3 is TGTGCCAGCAGGCTCTTAGGGACCGGGGAGCAGTACTTC. Translating it yields CASRLLGTGEQYF.

This clonotype was seen more than once but under ten times. This chain connects TRBV10-3 to TRBJ2-1; maybe TRBD1 (5 bases). CDR3 length equals 13 residues. Germline loops: CDR1 ENHRY, CDR2 SYGVKD. V was clipped by 6 bases and J by 8 bases, with 14 bases between them. The CDR3 DNA reads TGTGCCATCAGAAGAGAATCCAGGGATGAGCAGTTCTTC. Protein sequence: CAIRRESRDEQFF.

DNA of the CDR3: TGTGCCAGCAGTTACCAGGCCGGGGAGCTGTTTTTT. This translates into CASSYQAGELFF. The chain employs TRBV6-5 and TRBJ2-2; D unclear. V lost 2 bases, J lost 6 bases, and 4 bases lay in between. Germline V gene lookup returns CDR1 MNHEY and CDR2 SVGAGI. This CDR3 is 12 amino acids long.

As concerns this clonotype: One end of the junction varies from germline; a read error may be responsible. V and J are TRBV2 and TRBJ1-5, with D unclear. This CDR3 has 14 amino acids. The germline V gene has CDR1 SNHLY and CDR2 FYNNEI. CDR3 sequence (DNA): TGTGCCAGCAGCGACGATGGGGTTGGGCAGCCCCAGCATTTC. The encoded protein is CASSDDGVGQPQHF.